Here is one TCR beta chain with its context. The data were taken from a study of blood T cell repertoires in COVID-19. Study context: Sites across the United States, Italy and Spain contributed samples from acute and convalescent COVID-19. The analysed material was cDNA or gDNA that came from T cells, B-cell-depleted T cells, or PBMCs.

Authors' analysis steps: Reference gene primer amplification yielded estimated nucleated cell counts. Assay used: immunoSEQ multiplex PCR; TCRdb lists only in-frame clones, some missing. V and J calls and clone size are given by that table; D and trimming were obtained from the DNA. Of roughly 79,000 clones in the sample, 70% to 90% were seen once. Losses at the gene ends were 7 bases for V and 5 bases for J; bases not matched to a gene: 7. Germline-derived CDR1 and CDR2 are SGHRS and YFSETQ. This CDR3 region has 13 residues. The chain links TRBV5-1 to TRBJ1-1; TRBD1 agrees at 8 bases. This receptor was taken from a man aged 50 to 59 with active COVID-19. The sample consisted of peripheral blood. The chain's CDR3 is CASLGQGETEAFF. The CDR3, as DNA: TGCGCCAGCCTTGGACAGGGTGAGACTGAAGCTTTCTTT. Combining the CDR3 with reference TRBV5-1 and TRBJ1-1 gives the whole variable domain KAGVTQTPRYLIKTRGQQVTLSCSPISGHRSVSWYQQTPGQGLQFLFEYFSETQRNKGNFPGRFSGRQFSNSRSEMNVSTLELGDSALYLCASLGQGETEAFFGQGTRLTVV.